Sequencing of this T cell receptor (beta chain) was carried out in a study of PD-1 blockade in classical Hodgkin lymphoma. Overall study results and limits: Lower baseline TCR diversity marked trial partial responders and progressors.

Time point noted: cycle 4 day 1 (C4D1), after less than seven weeks of nivolumab. Autologous stem cell transplantation was followed by relapse in every patient, and brentuximab vedotin exposure varied. As for this clone: Antigen unknown.

V lost 4 bases to trimming and J lost 5 bases; unmatched junction nucleotides: 6. CDR1 SEHNR and CDR2 FQNEAQ come from the germline V gene (reference sequence). The CDR3 covers 14 residues. The repertoire was sequenced with immunoSEQ multiplex PCR; TCRdb's copy has only in-frame clones and lacks some. Among roughly 50,000 clones listed, about nine tenths were seen once. The chain links TRBV7-9 to TRBJ2-7, with 9 positions matching TRBD1. The sequence derives from a human donor with classical Hodgkin lymphoma. Specimen: peripheral blood mononuclear cells (PBMCs), collected before the fourth cycle of nivolumab. CDR3 DNA: TGTGCCAGCAGCTCGACAGGGGGTAGCCACGAGCAGTACTTC. Its protein product is CASSSTGGSHEQYF.